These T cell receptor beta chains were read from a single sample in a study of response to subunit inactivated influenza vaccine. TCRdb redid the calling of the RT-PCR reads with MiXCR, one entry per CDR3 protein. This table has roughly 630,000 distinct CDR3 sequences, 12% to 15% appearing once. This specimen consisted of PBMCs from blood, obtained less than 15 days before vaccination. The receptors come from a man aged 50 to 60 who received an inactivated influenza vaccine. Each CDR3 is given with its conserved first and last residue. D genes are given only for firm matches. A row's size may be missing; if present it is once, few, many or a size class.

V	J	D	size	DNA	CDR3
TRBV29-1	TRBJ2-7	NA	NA	TGCAGCGTTGACCCGACGGGGTCCTTATACGAGCAGTACTTC	CSVDPTGSLYEQYF
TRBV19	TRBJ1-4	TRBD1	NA	TGTGCCAGTAGTACCCGCCGGGACAGCGTCGAAAAACTGTTTTTT	CASSTRRDSVEKLFF
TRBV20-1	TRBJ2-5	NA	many	TGCAGTGCTAGATCGCGACAAGAGACCCAGTACTTC	CSARSRQETQYF
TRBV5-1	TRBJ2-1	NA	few	TGCGCCAGCAGCGAAAGTACAGGGTACAATGAGCAGTTCTTC	CASSESTGYNEQFF
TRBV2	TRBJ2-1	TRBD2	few	TGTGCCAGCACTGGGACTACGTTATACAATGAGCAGTTCTTC	CASTGTTLYNEQFF
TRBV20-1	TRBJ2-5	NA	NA	TGCAGTGCTCACCCCCCCGCGGCCGCGGAGACCCAGTACTTC	CSAHPPAAAETQYF
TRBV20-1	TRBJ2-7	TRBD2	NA	TGCAGTGCTAGACCTAGCGGGCTCCGTAGCGAGCAGTACTTC	CSARPSGLRSEQYF
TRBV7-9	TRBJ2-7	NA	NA	TGTGCCAGCAGCTTAGTGGGAGAAGCTCCATCCTACGAGCAGTACTTC	CASSLVGEAPSYEQYF
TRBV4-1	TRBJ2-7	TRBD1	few	TGCGCCAGCAGCCAAGATGGTAGCAGGGGGTACGAGCAGTACTTC	CASSQDGSRGYEQYF
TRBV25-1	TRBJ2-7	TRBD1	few	TGTGCCAGCAGTGATCCGGGACAGGGTCCCTACGAGCAGTACTTC	CASSDPGQGPYEQYF
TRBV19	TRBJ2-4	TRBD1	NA	TGTGCCAGTAGTATAGAGAGGGGACAGCTAGCCAAAAACATTCAGTACTTC	CASSIERGQLAKNIQYF
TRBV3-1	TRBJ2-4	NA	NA	TGTGCCAGCAGCCAATTGCAGGCCCAAAACATTCAGTACTTC	CASSQLQAQNIQYF
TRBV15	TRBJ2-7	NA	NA	TGTGCCACCAGCAGAGATGTAACGAGTATCTACGAGCAGTACTTC	CATSRDVTSIYEQYF
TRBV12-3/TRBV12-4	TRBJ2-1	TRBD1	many	TGTGCCGGACAGGTGGGTGAGCAGTTCTTC	CAGQVGEQFF
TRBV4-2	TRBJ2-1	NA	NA	TGTGCCAGCAGCCACGCGGAGCGCCCATACAATGAGCAGTTCTTC	CASSHAERPYNEQFF
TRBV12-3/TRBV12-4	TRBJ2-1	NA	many	TGTGCCAGCAGTTTCGGGACAATATACAATGAGCAGTTCTTC	CASSFGTIYNEQFF
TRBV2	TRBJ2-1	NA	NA	TGTGCCAGCATATTAGACCGGTCAATGGAGCAGTTCTTC	CASILDRSMEQFF
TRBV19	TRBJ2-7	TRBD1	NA	TGTGCCAGTAGTTCAACAGGGGGGACTTACGAGCAGTACTTC	CASSSTGGTYEQYF
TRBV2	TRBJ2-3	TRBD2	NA	TGTGCCAGCAGTGAGGAGGGGTTCGCGGGGGGAAGCGCAGATACGCAGTATTTT	CASSEEGFAGGSADTQYF
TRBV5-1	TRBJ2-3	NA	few	TGCGCCAGCAGCCAGCACAGGGATAGCACAGATACGCAGTATTTT	CASSQHRDSTDTQYF
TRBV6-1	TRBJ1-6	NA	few	TGTGCCAGCAGTGAAGCGGGACTGGGCTCCTATAATTCACCCCTCCACTTT	CASSEAGLGSYNSPLHF
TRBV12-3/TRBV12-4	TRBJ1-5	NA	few	TGTGCCAGCAGTTTATTTACCGGAAGGCAGCCCCAGCATTTT	CASSLFTGRQPQHF
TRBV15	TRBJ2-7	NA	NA	TGTGCCACCAGCAGAGGCGAGGGCGAGCAGTACTTC	CATSRGEGEQYF
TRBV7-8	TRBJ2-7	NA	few	TGTGCCAGCAGCTCTACCAGTGGAGTCTACGAGCAGTACTTC	CASSSTSGVYEQYF
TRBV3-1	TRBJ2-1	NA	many	TGTGCCAGCAGCTCAACTCAAAGGACACTGTACAATGAGCAGTTCTTC	CASSSTQRTLYNEQFF
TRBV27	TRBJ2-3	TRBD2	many	TGTGCCATCCCGACGATCGAAGCGGGAGGGGGGGATACGCAGTATTTT	CAIPTIEAGGGDTQYF